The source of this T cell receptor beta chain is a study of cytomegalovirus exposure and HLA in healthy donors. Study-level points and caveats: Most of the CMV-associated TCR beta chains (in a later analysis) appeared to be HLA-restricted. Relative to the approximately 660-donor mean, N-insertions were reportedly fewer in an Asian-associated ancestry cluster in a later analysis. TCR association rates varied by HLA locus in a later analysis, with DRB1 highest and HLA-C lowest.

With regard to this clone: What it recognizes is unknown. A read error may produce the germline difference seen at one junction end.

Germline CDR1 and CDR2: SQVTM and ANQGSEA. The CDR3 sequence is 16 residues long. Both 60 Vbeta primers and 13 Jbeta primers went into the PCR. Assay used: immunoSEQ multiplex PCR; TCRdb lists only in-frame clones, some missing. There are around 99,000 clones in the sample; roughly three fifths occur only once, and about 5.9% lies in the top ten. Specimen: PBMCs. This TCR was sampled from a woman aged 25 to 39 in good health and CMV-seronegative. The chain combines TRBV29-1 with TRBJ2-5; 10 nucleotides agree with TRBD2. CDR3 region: CSLEKEAGGQGETQYF. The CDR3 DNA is TGCAGCCTTGAAAAGGAAGCGGGAGGGCAGGGCGAGACCCAGTACTTC.